The rows below give T cell receptor beta chains drawn from one sample of a study of cytomegalovirus exposure and HLA in healthy donors. The data were produced by immunoSEQ multiplex PCR, yet TCRdb's version contains in-frame clones alone and is incomplete. The table records about 98,000 clones, under 80% of them present only once. Material: PBMCs. The receptors come from a human donor in good health. Both conserved end residues are part of each CDR3. Each record gives: V gene, clone size, D gene, J gene, CDR3 DNA, CDR3 protein. D genes are given only for firm matches. A row's size may be missing; if present it is once, few, many or a size class.

>TRBV5-3|.|.|TRBJ1-1
TGTGCCAGAAGCCCCCCGATGGCGGGCACTGAAGCTTTCTTT
CARSPPMAGTEAFF
>TRBV19|.|TRBD2|TRBJ2-1
TGTGCCAGTAAAGGGCTAGCGGAGTACAATGAGCAGTTCTTC
CASKGLAEYNEQFF
>TRBV5-4|.|TRBD1|TRBJ2-3
TGTGCCAGCAGCTTGCAGGGGGCGAAGACAGATACGCAGTATTTT
CASSLQGAKTDTQYF
>TRBV10-2|.|TRBD2|TRBJ2-1
TGCGCCAGCAGCCCCTTAGGACTAGATCGGTTTTTTTCTGAGCAGTTCTTC
CASSPLGLDRFFSEQFF
>TRBV19|.|.|TRBJ1-2
TGTGCCAGTAGTCAGGCTTTTGGCTACACCTTC
CASSQAFGYTF
>TRBV6-5|.|.|TRBJ2-7
TGTGCCAGCAGACCCGGGGGAGATCGGTACGAGCAGTACTTC
CASRPGGDRYEQYF
>TRBV9|.|TRBD1|TRBJ2-1
TGTGCCAGCAGCTCCGGACAGGTGTACAATGAGCAGTTCTTC
CASSSGQVYNEQFF
>TRBV5-1|.|.|TRBJ2-4
TGCGCCAGCAGCTTGGACCGCAGGGAGGATCAGTACTTC
CASSLDRREDQYF
>TRBV5-5|.|TRBD2|TRBJ2-7
TGTGCCAGCAGCTTGGCGGGGGGATCCTACGAGCAGTACTTC
CASSLAGGSYEQYF
>TRBV7-2|.|TRBD1|TRBJ2-3
TGTGCCAGCAGCCCGGACAGGGTTGACACAGATACGCAGTATTTT
CASSPDRVDTDTQYF
>TRBV19|.|TRBD1|TRBJ1-2
TGTGCCAGTAGTAACGGACAGGCATACTATGGCTACACCTTC
CASSNGQAYYGYTF
>TRBV7-9|.|.|TRBJ2-5
TGTGCCAGCAGCTCCCCCCTGGGCCCGGCCTTAGAGACCCAGTACTTC
CASSSPLGPALETQYF
>TRBV19|few|TRBD1|TRBJ1-5
TGTGCCAGTAGTGAGACAGGGAGGTATCAGCCCCAGCATTTT
CASSETGRYQPQHF
>TRBV7-9|.|.|TRBJ1-4
TGTGCCAGCAGCTTAGCGAATAGAAATGAAAGATTTGAAAAACTGTTTTTT
CASSLANRNERFEKLFF
>TRBV5-4|once|TRBD1|TRBJ1-4
TGTGCCAGCAGCCACGGACAGGGGGCAACTAATGAAAAACTGTTTTTT
CASSHGQGATNEKLFF
>TRBV6-6|.|TRBD1|TRBJ1-2
TGTGCCAGCAGCCCAGCACAGGGGCATGGCTACACCTTC
CASSPAQGHGYTF
>TRBV6-6|.|TRBD1|TRBJ1-4
TGTGCCAGCAGTTACTCGCAAGGGGTCCCAGGGGGTTTGTTTTTT
CASSYSQGVPGGLFF
>TRBV15|.|TRBD1|TRBJ1-1
TGTGCCACCAGCAGAGGGGACAGGGACACTGAAGCTTTCTTT
CATSRGDRDTEAFF
>TRBV7-8|once|.|TRBJ1-2
TGTGCCAGCAGCTCCCTGAGGGATAACTATGGCTACACCTTC
CASSSLRDNYGYTF
>TRBV5-4|.|.|TRBJ2-2
TGTGCCAGCAGCTTGGGGCGGGGTAAGGTCACCGGGGAGCTGTTTTTT
CASSLGRGKVTGELFF
>TRBV7-9|.|TRBD1|TRBJ1-2
TGTGCCAGCAGTTTTAGTGACAGGGGGCTCGGCTACACCTTC
CASSFSDRGLGYTF
>TRBV7-9|.|.|TRBJ2-1
TGTGCCAGCAGCTACCAGGGGTATGAGCAGTTCTTC
CASSYQGYEQFF
>TRBV2|.|.|TRBJ2-1
TGTGCCAGCAGTGAATTTCTCTACAATGAGCAGTTCTTC
CASSEFLYNEQFF
>TRBV27|.|TRBD2|TRBJ2-2
TGTGCCAGCAGTTTGGATCCTAGCGGGAGCCCGGAGGGCACCGGGGAGCTGTTTTTT
CASSLDPSGSPEGTGELFF
>TRBV27|.|TRBD1|TRBJ1-4
TGTGCCAGCAGGGGCCCAGAGGGGGCCCGGGAAAAACTGTTTTTT
CASRGPEGAREKLFF
>TRBV25-1|.|.|TRBJ1-5
TGTGCCAGCAGTGAAGCAGTGATCAATCAGCCCCAGCATTTT
CASSEAVINQPQHF
>TRBV5-4|.|.|TRBJ2-3
TGTGCCAGCAGCTTGGCCTCAGATACGCAGTATTTT
CASSLASDTQYF
>TRBV7-6|.|.|TRBJ2-3
TGTGCCAGCAGCGAAGACCTCGGGTCGGATACGCAGTATTTT
CASSEDLGSDTQYF
>TRBV21-1|once|.|TRBJ2-7
TGTGCCAGCAGCGACCCCTGGACTACCTCAAACCCCTACGAGCAGTACTTC
CASSDPWTTSNPYEQYF
>TRBV27|.|.|TRBJ1-5
TGTGCCAGCAGTTTATATCGGGGACAGCCCCAGCATTTT
CASSLYRGQPQHF
>TRBV19|few|.|TRBJ1-5
TGTGCCAGTAGTATCGCGGCGGATAGCAATCAGCCCCAGCATTTT
CASSIAADSNQPQHF
>TRBV5-4|few|.|TRBJ1-1
TGTGCCAGCAGCCTCACAAGAAACACTGAAGCTTTCTTT
CASSLTRNTEAFF
>TRBV4-3|few|.|TRBJ1-1
TGCGCCAGCAGCCAATCGAGGGCCTGGGGAGCTTTCTTT
CASSQSRAWGAFF
>TRBV7-9|.|.|TRBJ1-1
TGTGCCAGCAGCTTAGACTGGGGGCCTCGGGGCACTGAAGCTTTCTTT
CASSLDWGPRGTEAFF
>TRBV5-1|few|.|TRBJ2-2
TGCGCCAGCAGCTTCGAGATTAACACCGGGGAGCTGTTTTTT
CASSFEINTGELFF
>TRBV2|.|.|TRBJ1-4
TGTGCCAGCAGACCGACAGGTCCCGAAAAACTGTTTTTT
CASRPTGPEKLFF